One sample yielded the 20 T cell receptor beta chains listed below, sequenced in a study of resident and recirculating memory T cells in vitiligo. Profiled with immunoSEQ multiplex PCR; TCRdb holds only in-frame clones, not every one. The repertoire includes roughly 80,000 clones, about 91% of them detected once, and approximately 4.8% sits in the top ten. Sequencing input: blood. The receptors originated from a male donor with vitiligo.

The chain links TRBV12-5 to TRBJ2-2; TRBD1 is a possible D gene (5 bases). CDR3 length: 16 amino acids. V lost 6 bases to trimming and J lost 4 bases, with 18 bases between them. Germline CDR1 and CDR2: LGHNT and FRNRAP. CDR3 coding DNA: TGTGCTAGTGGCGGTCTGGGGCTCCCTTCCACCGGGGAGCTGTTTTTT. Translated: CASGGLGLPSTGELFF.

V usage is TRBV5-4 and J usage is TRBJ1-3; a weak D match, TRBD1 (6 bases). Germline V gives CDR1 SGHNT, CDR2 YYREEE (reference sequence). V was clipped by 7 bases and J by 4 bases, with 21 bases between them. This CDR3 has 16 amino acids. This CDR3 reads CASHAGGALTGNTIYF. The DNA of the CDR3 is TGTGCCAGCCATGCGGGGGGCGCTTTGACCGGAAACACCATATATTTT.

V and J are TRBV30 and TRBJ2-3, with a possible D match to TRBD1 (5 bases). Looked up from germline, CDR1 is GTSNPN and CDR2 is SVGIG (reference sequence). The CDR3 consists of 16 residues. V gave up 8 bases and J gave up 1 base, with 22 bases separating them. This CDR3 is CAARKGDPWGTDTQYF. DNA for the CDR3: TGTGCCGCCCGAAAAGGGGATCCCTGGGGCACAGATACGCAGTATTTT.

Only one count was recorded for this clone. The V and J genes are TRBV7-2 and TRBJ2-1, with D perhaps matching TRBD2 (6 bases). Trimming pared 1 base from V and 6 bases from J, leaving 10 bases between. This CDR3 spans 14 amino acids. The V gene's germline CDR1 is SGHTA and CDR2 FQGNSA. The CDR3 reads CASSLEAGFNEQFF. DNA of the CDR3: TGTGCCAGCAGCTTAGAAGCGGGTTTCAATGAGCAGTTCTTC.

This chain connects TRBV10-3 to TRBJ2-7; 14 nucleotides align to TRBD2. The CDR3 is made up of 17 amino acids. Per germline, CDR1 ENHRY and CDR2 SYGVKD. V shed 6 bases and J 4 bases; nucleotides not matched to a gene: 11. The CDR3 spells CAIRPGLAGVGPYEQYF. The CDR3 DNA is TGTGCCATCAGGCCGGGACTAGCGGGAGTCGGTCCTTACGAGCAGTACTTC.

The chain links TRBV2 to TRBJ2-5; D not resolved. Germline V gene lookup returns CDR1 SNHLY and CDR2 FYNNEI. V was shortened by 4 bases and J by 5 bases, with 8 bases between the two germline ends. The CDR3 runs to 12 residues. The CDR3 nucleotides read TGTGCCAGCAGTGTTCACGAGGAGACCCAGTACTTC. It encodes CASSVHEETQYF.

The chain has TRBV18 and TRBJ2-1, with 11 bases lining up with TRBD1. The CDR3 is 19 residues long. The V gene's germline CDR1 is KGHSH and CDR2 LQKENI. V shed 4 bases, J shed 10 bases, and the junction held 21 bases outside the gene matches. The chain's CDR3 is CASSLTDPTDRGRDGEQFF. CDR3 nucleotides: TGTGCCAGCTCACTAACGGACCCCACGGACAGGGGGCGAGATGGGGAGCAGTTCTTC.

CDR3 sequence (DNA): TGCGCCAGCAGCGGAGTAGCGGGCTACAATGAGCAGTTCTTC. It encodes CASSGVAGYNEQFF. The V gene is TRBV5-1, the J gene TRBJ2-1; 7 nucleotides match TRBD2. CDR3 length: 14 amino acids. CDR1 is SGHRS and CDR2 is YFSETQ in the germline V gene. V was pared by 4 bases and J by 3 bases, with 4 bases of the junction left unmatched. Together with reference TRBV5-1 and TRBJ2-1, the CDR3 gives the full variable domain: KAGVTQTPRYLIKTRGQQVTLSCSPISGHRSVSWYQQTPGQGLQFLFEYFSETQRNKGNFPGRFSGRQFSNSRSEMNVSTLELGDSALYLCASSGVAGYNEQFFGPGTRLTVL.

Here the CDR3 DNA reads TGTGCCAGCAGCCCGATAGGGGGGGATTACAATGAGCAGTTCTTC. It specifies CASSPIGGDYNEQFF. V usage is TRBV7-3 and J usage is TRBJ2-1, with D possibly being TRBD2 (7 bases). V was trimmed by 5 bases and J by 4 bases, leaving 15 bases between them. The V gene's germline CDR1 is SGHTA and CDR2 FQGTGA. The CDR3 covers 15 residues.

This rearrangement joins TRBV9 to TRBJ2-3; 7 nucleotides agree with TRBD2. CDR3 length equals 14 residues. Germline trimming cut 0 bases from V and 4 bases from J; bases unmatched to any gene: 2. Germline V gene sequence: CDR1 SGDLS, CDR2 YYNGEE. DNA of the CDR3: TGTGCCAGCAGCGTAGGCGGGAGAGCAGATACGCAGTATTTT. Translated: CASSVGGRADTQYF.

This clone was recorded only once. In DNA form, the CDR3 reads TGTGCCAGCAGCGTGGGTAGCGTAAGCTCCTACGAGCAGTACTTC. Translation gives CASSVGSVSSYEQYF. This chain uses TRBV9 with TRBJ2-7; a weak D match, TRBD2 (5 bases). The CDR3 sequence is 15 residues long. Per germline, CDR1 SGDLS and CDR2 YYNGEE. Trimming took off 2 bases at V and 0 bases at J, with 12 bases between the two ends.

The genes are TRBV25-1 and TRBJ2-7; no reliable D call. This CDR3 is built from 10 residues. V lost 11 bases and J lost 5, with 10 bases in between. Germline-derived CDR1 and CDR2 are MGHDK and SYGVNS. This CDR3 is CAPRPDEQYF. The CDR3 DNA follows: TGTGCCCCCCGTCCCGACGAGCAGTACTTC.

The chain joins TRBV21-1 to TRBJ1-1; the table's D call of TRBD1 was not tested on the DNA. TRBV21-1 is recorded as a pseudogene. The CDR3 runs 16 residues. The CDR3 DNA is TGTGCCAGCAGCAAAGGAAAGAGGGACAGCTTGATTGAAGCTTTCTTT. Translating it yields CASSKGKRDSLIEAFF.

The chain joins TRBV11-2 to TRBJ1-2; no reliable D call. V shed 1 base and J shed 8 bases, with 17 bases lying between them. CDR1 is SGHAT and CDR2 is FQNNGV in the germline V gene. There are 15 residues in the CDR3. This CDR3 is CASSLGSRSPEGYTF. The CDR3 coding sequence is TGTGCCAGCAGCTTAGGTTCACGGAGCCCTGAGGGCTACACCTTC.

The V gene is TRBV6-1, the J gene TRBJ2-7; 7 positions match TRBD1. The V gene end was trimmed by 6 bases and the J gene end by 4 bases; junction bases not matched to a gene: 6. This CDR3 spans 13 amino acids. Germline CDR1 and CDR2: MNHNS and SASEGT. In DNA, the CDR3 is TGTGCCAGCAGCGAGGGACAGAGATACGAGCAGTACTTC. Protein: CASSEGQRYEQYF.

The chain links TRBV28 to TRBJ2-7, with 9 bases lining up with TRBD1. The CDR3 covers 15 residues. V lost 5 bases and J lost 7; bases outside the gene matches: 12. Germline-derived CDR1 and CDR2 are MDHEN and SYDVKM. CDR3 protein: CASSLPDRGPGEQYF. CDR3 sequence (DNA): TGTGCCAGCAGTCTTCCGGACAGGGGCCCTGGGGAGCAGTACTTC. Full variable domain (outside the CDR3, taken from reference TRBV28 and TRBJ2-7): DVKVTQSSRYLVKRTGEKVFLECVQDMDHENMFWYRQDPGLGLRLIYFSYDVKMKEKGDIPEGYSVSREKKERFSLILESASTNQTSMYLCASSLPDRGPGEQYFGPGTRLTVT.

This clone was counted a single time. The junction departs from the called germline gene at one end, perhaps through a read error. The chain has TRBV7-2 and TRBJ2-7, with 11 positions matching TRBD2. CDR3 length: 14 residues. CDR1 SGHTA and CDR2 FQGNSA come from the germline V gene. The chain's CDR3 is CASSLAGGRYEQYF. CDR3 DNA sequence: TGTGCCAGCAGCCTAGCGGGAGGTCGGTACGAGCAGTACTTC.

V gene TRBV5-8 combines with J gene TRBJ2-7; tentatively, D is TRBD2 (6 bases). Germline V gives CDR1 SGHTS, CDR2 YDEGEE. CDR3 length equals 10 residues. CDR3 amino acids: CATGGYEQYF. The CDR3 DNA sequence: TGTGCGACCGGGGGCTACGAGCAGTACTTC.

The CDR3 coding sequence is TGTGCCAGCAGCCTCGGGGGGCGTGTAGCTGAAGCTTTCTTT. Its protein is CASSLGGRVAEAFF. This sequence joins TRBV28 and TRBJ1-1; weak D call: TRBD1 (6 bases). The V and J ends lost 6 bases and 6 bases respectively, with 17 bases between them. The germline CDR1 and CDR2 sequences are MDHEN and SYDVKM. This CDR3 region has 14 residues.

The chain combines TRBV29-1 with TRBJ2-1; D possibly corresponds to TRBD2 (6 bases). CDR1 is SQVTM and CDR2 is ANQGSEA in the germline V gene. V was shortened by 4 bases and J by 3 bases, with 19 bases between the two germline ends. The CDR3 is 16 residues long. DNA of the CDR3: TGCAGCGTTGGGAGTCAGGAGGGAAGGGGCTACAATGAGCAGTTCTTC. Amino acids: CSVGSQEGRGYNEQFF.